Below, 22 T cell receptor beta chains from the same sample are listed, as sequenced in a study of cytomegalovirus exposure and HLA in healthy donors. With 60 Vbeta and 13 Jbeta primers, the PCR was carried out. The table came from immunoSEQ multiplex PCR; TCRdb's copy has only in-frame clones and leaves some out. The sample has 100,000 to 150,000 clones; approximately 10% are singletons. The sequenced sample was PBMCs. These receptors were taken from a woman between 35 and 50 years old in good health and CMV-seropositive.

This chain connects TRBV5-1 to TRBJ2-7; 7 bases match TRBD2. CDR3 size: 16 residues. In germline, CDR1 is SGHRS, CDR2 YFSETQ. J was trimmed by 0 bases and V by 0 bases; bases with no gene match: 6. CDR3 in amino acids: CASSLGLADYSYEQYF. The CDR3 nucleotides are TGCGCCAGCAGCTTGGGGCTAGCGGACTACTCCTACGAGCAGTACTTC.

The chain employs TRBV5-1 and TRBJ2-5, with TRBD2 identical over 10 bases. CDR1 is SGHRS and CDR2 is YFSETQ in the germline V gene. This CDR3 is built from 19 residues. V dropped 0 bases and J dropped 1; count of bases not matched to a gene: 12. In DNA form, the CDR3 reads TGCGCCAGCAGCTTGGCTTCGTCCGGGACTAGCGTAGTCCAAGAGACCCAGTACTTC. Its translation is CASSLASSGTSVVQETQYF. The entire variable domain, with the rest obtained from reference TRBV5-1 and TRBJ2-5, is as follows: KAGVTQTPRYLIKTRGQQVTLSCSPISGHRSVSWYQQTPGQGLQFLFEYFSETQRNKGNFPGRFSGRQFSNSRSEMNVSTLELGDSALYLCASSLASSGTSVVQETQYFGPGTRLLVL.

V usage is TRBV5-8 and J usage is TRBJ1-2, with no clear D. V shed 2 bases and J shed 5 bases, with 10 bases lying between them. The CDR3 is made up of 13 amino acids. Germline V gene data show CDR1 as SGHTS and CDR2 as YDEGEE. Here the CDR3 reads CASSFDMLYGYTF. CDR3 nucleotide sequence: TGTGCCAGCAGCTTTGACATGTTGTATGGCTACACCTTC.

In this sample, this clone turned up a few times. In nucleotides, the CDR3 is TGCGCCAGCAGGAGGGGGGACAGTCAGAATGAAAAACTGTTTTTT. Translation gives CASRRGDSQNEKLFF. The chain uses TRBV5-1 and TRBJ1-4; 7 bases are shared with TRBD1. This CDR3 has 15 residues. Germline V lookup: CDR1 SGHRS, CDR2 YFSETQ. J was trimmed by 5 bases and V by 5 bases; bases with no gene match: 9. Based on the CDR3 plus reference TRBV5-1 and TRBJ1-4, the full variable domain is KAGVTQTPRYLIKTRGQQVTLSCSPISGHRSVSWYQQTPGQGLQFLFEYFSETQRNKGNFPGRFSGRQFSNSRSEMNVSTLELGDSALYLCASRRGDSQNEKLFFGSGTQLSVL.

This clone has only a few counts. CDR3: CASSWTSGDSYEQYF. CDR3 coding DNA: TGTGCCAGCAGTTGGACTAGCGGGGATTCCTACGAGCAGTACTTC. The chain is built from TRBV2 and TRBJ2-7, with 12 bases fitting TRBD2. Germline CDR1 reads SNHLY; CDR2 reads FYNNEI. The junction had 3 bases not matched to a gene; V was cut back by 5 bases and J by 1 base. The CDR3 is 15 amino acids.

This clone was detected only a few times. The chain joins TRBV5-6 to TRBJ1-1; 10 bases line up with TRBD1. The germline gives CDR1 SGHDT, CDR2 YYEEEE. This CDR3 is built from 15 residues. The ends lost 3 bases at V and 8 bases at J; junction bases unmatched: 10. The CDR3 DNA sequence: TGTGCCAGCAGCTACCTCGGGGGACAGGGGCTAGAAGCTTTCTTT. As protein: CASSYLGGQGLEAFF.

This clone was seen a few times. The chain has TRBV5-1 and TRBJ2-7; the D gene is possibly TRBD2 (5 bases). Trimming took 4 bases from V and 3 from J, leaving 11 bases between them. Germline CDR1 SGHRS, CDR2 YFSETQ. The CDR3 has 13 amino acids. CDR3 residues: CASSRTEGYEQYF. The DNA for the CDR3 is TGCGCCAGCAGCAGGACCGAGGGCTACGAGCAGTACTTC.

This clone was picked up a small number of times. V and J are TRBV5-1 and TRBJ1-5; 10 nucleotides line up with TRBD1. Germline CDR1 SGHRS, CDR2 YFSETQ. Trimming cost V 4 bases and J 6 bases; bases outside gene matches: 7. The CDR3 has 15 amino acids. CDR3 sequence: CASSPGTGESQPQHF. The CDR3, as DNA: TGCGCCAGCAGCCCGGGGACAGGGGAAAGTCAGCCCCAGCATTTT.

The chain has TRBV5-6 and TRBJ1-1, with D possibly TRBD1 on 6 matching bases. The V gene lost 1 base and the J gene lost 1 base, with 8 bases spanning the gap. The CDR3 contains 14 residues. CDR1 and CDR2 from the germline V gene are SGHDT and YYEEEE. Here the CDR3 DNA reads TGTGCCAGCAGCTTGCAAGGGGGGAACACTGAAGCTTTCTTT. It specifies CASSLQGGNTEAFF.

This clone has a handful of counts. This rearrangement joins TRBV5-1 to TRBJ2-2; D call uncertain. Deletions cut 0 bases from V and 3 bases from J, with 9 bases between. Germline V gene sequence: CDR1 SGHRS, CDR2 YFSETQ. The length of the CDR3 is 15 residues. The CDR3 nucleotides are TGCGCCAGCAGCTTGGCCCTCGGAGACACCGGGGAGCTGTTTTTT. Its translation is CASSLALGDTGELFF.

The CDR3 loop reads CASSWRDRVSGELFF. CDR3 coding DNA: TGTGCCAGCAGCTGGCGGGACAGGGTATCCGGGGAGCTGTTTTTT. This rearrangement joins TRBV7-9 to TRBJ2-2; 9 bases are a match to TRBD1. V shed 4 bases, J shed 6 bases, and the junction held 6 bases outside the gene matches. The germline CDR1 and CDR2 sequences are SEHNR and FQNEAQ (reference sequence). The CDR3 contains 15 residues.

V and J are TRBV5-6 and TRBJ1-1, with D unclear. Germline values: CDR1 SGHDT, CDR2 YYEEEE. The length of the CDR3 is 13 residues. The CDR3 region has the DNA TGTGTCATCCCCCCAGGCTTGAACACTGAAGCTTTCTTT. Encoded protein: CVIPPGLNTEAFF.

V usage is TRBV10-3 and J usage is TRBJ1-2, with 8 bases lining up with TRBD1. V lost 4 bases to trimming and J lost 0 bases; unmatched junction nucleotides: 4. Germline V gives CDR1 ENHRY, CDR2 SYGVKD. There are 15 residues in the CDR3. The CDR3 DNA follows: TGTGCCATCAGTGGAGGGACAGGAGCTAACTATGGCTACACCTTC. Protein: CAISGGTGANYGYTF.

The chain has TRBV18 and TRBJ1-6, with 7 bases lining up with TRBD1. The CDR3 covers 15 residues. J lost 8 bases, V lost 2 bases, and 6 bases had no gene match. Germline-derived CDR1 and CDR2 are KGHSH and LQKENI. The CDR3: CASSPNRGLDSPLHF. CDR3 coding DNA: TGTGCCAGCTCACCAAACAGGGGTTTAGATTCACCCCTCCACTTT.

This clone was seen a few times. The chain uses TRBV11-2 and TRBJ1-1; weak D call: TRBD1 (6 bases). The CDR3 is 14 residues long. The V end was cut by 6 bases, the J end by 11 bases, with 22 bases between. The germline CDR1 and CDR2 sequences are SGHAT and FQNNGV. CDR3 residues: CASSRTAAEGRAFF. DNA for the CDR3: TGTGCCAGCAGTAGGACAGCCGCTGAGGGCCGGGCTTTCTTT. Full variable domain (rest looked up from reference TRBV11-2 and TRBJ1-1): EAGVAQSPRYKIIEKRQSVAFWCNPISGHATLYWYQQILGQGPKLLIQFQNNGVVDDSQLPKDRFSAERLKGVDSTLKIQPAKLEDSAVYLCASSRTAAEGRAFFGQGTRLTVV.

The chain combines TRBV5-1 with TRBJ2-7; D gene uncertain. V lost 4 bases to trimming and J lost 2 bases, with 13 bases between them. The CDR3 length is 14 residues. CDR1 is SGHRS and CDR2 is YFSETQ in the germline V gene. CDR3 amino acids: CASSPGSQAYEQYF. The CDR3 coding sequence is TGCGCCAGCAGCCCCGGTTCTCAGGCCTACGAGCAGTACTTC.

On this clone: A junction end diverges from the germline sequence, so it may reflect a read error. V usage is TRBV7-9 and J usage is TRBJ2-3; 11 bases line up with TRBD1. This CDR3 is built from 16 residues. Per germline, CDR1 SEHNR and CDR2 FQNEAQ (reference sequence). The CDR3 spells CAISPRRDRGSDTQYF. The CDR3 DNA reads TGTGCCATCAGCCCCCGTCGGGACAGGGGGTCAGATACGCAGTATTTT.

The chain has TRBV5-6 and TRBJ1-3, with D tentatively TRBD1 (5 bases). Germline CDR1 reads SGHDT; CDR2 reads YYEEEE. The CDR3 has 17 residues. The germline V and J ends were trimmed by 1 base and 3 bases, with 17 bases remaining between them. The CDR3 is CASSLYPRAPFGNTIYF. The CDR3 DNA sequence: TGTGCCAGCAGCTTGTACCCCAGGGCCCCTTTTGGAAACACCATATATTTT.

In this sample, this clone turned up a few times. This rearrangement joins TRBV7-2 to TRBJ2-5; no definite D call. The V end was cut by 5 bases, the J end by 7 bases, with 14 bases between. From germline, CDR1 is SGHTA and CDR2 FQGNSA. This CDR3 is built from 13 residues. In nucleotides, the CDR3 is TGTGCCAGCAGCCGAACCCCCCTGGCGACCCAGTACTTC. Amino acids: CASSRTPLATQYF.

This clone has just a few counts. CDR3 in DNA: TGTGCCAGCAGCGTAGCGGGAACCGGAGAGACCCAGTACTTC. Protein product: CASSVAGTGETQYF. The chain joins TRBV9 to TRBJ2-5; D is possibly TRBD2 (5 bases). The CDR3 is 14 residues long. Germline-derived CDR1 and CDR2 are SGDLS and YYNGEE. The V gene lost 0 bases and the J gene lost 4 bases, with 10 bases spanning the gap.

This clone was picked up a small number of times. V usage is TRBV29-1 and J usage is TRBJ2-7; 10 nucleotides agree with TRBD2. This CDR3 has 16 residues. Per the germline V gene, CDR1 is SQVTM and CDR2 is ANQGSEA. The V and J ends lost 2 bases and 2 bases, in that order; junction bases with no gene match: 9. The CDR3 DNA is TGCAGCGTTGAACGCTCTCCTAGCGGGGGAACCTACGAGCAGTACTTC. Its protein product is CSVERSPSGGTYEQYF.

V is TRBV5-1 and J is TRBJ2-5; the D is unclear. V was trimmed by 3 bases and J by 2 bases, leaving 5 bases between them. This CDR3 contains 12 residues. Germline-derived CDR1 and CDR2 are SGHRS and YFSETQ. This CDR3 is CASSSYQETQYF. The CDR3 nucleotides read TGCGCCAGCAGCTCCTATCAAGAGACCCAGTACTTC.